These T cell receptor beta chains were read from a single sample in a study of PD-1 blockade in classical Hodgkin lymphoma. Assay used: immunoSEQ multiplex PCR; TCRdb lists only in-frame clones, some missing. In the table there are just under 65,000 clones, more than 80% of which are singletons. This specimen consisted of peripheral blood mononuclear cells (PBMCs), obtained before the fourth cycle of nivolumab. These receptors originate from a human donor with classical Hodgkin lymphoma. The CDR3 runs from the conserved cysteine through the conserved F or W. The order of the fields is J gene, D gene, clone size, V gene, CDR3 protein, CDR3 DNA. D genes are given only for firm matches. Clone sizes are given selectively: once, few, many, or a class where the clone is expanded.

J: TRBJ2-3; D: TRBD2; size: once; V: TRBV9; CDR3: CASSYAGASTDTQYF; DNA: TGTGCCAGCAGCTATGCGGGAGCCAGCACAGATACGCAGTATTTT
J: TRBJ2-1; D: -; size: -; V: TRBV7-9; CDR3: CASSPDWKEQFF; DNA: TGTGCCAGCAGCCCTGACTGGAAAGAGCAGTTCTTC
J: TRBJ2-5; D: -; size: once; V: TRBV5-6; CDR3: CASSLVETQETQYF; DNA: TGTGCCAGCAGCTTGGTGGAGACCCAAGAGACCCAGTACTTC
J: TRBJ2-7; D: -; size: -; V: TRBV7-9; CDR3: CASSFSPVGGKAYEQYF; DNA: TGTGCCAGCAGCTTCTCGCCCGTTGGAGGGAAGGCGTACGAGCAGTACTTC
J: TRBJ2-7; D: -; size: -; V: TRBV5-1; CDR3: CASSLAKGRSNHEQYF; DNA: TGCGCCAGCAGCTTGGCCAAGGGGCGAAGTAATCACGAGCAGTACTTC
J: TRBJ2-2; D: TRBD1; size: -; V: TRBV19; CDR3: CASSNQGAGTGELFF; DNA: TGTGCCAGTAGTAATCAGGGGGCGGGCACCGGGGAGCTGTTTTTT
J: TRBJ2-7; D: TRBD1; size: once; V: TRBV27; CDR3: CASSLSLPGQGAYEQYF; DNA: TGTGCCAGCAGTTTGTCTCTTCCGGGACAGGGAGCCTACGAGCAGTACTTC
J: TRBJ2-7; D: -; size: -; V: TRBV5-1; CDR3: CASSARGTMDSSYEQYF; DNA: TGCGCCAGCAGCGCCCGCGGGACAATGGATAGCTCCTACGAGCAGTACTTC
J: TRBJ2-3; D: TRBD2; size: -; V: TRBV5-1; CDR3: CASSQTSATRGAQYF; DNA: TGCGCCAGCAGCCAGACTAGCGCCACACGGGGAGCGCAGTATTTT
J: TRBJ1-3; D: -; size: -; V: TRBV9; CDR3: CASSQTASSGNTIYF; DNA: TGTGCCAGCAGCCAAACAGCCAGCTCTGGAAACACCATATATTTT
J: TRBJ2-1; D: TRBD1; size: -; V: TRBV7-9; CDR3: CASSLSQGGQGSYNEQFF; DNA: TGTGCCAGCAGCTTATCTCAGGGGGGACAGGGCTCCTACAATGAGCAGTTCTTC
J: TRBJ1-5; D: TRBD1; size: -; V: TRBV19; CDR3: CATRDRAMSNQPQHF; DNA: TGTGCCACCAGGGACAGGGCGATGAGCAATCAGCCCCAGCATTTT
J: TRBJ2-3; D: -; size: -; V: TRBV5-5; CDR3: CASSFGVQSTDTQYF; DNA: TGTGCCAGCAGCTTTGGAGTCCAAAGCACAGATACGCAGTATTTT
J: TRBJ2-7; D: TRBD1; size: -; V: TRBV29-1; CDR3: CSVLRDRDYEQYF; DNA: TGCAGCGTGCTCCGGGACAGGGACTACGAGCAGTACTTC
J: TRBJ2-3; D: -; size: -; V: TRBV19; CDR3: CASTSMGGDTDTQYF; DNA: TGTGCCAGTACCTCAATGGGGGGAGACACAGATACGCAGTATTTT
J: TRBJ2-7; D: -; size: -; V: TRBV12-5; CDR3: CASGLPTDRPSYEQYF; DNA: TGTGCTAGTGGTTTGCCCACGGACCGGCCCTCGTACGAGCAGTACTTC
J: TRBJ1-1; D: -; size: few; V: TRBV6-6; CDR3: CASSPSGRNSAEAFF; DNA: TGTGCCAGCAGCCCCTCAGGACGGAACTCTGCTGAAGCTTTCTTT
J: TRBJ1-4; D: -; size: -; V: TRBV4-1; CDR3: CASSQQDSSADEKLFF; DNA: TGCGCCAGCAGCCAACAAGACAGTTCGGCGGATGAAAAACTGTTTTTT
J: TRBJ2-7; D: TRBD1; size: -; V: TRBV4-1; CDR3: CASSQARQGIRPYEQYF; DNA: TGCGCCAGCAGCCAAGCGAGACAGGGGATTCGTCCCTACGAGCAGTACTTC
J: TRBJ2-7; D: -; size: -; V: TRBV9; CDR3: CASSDGREQYF; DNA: TGTGCCAGCAGCGATGGGCGCGAGCAGTACTTC
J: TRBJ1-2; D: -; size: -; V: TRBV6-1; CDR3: CASSEEFGTNYGYTF; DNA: TGTGCCAGCAGTGAAGAGTTCGGAACTAACTATGGCTACACCTTC
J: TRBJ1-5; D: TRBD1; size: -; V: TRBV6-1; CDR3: CASRVDRDQPQHF; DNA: TGTGCCAGCAGAGTCGACAGGGATCAGCCCCAGCATTTT
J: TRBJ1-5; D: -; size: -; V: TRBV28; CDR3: CASSTRTEHSNQPQHF; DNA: TGTGCCAGCAGCACCCGGACGGAACATAGCAATCAGCCCCAGCATTTT
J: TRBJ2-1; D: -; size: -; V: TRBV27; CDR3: CASSFSGSSYNEQFF; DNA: TGTGCCAGCAGTTTTTCAGGGAGCTCCTACAATGAGCAGTTCTTC
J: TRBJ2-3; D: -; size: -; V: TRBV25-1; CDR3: CASSRPADLRTDTQYF; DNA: TGTGCCAGCAGTCGCCCCGCGGACCTCAGGACAGATACGCAGTATTTT
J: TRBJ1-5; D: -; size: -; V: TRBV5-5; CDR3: CASSPGQGNQPQHF; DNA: TGTGCCAGCAGCCCGGGCCAGGGGAATCAGCCCCAGCATTTT
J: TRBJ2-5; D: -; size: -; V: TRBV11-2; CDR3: CASSSQVILQETQYF; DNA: TGTGCCAGCAGCTCACAGGTGATCCTACAAGAGACCCAGTACTTC
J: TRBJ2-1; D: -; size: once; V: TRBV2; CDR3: CASTAGIGQFF; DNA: TGTGCCAGCACTGCCGGAATTGGGCAGTTCTTC
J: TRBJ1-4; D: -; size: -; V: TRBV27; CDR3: CASSLSRSVTVNEKLFF; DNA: TGTGCCAGCAGTTTATCGAGGAGTGTCACAGTTAATGAAAAACTGTTTTTT
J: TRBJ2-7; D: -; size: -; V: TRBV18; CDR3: CASSPSTVGEQYF; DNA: TGTGCCAGCTCACCATCAACAGTGGGCGAGCAGTACTTC
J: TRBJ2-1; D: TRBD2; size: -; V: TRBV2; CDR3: CASSEGSGRASNEQFF; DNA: TGTGCCAGCAGTGAGGGTAGCGGGAGGGCCTCCAATGAGCAGTTCTTC
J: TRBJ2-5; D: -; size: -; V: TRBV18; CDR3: CASSRWDPKLQETQYF; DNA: TGTGCCAGCTCACGTTGGGATCCGAAGCTACAAGAGACCCAGTACTTC
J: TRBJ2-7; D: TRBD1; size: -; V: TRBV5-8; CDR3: CASSTTGGTFEQYF; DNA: TGTGCCAGCAGCACGACAGGGGGAACGTTCGAGCAGTACTTC
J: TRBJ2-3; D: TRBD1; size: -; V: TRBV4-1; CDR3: CASSHALDRFGDTQYF; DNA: TGCGCCAGCAGCCACGCCTTGGACAGGTTTGGAGATACGCAGTATTTT
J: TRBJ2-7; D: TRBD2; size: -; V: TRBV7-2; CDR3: CASSLGGTRAGEQYF; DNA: TGTGCCAGCAGCTTGGGTGGGACTAGGGCTGGCGAGCAGTACTTC
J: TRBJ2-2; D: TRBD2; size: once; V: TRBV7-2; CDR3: CASSLSGGDTGELFF; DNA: TGTGCCAGCAGCCTTAGCGGGGGGGATACCGGGGAGCTGTTTTTT
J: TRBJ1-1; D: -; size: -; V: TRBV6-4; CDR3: CASSITPGVTEAFF; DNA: TGTGCCAGCAGTATTACACCGGGCGTCACTGAAGCTTTCTTT
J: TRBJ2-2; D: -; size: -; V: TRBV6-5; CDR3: CASSWDSNTGELFF; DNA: TGTGCCAGCAGCTGGGACTCCAACACCGGGGAGCTGTTTTTT
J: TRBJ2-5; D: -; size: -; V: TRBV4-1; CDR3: CASSPGLGQWGGGETQYF; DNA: TGCGCCAGCAGCCCCGGGTTGGGACAGTGGGGGGGAGGAGAGACCCAGTACTTC
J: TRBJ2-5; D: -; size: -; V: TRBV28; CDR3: CASSLRVLQETQYF; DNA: TGTGCCAGCAGTTTACGGGTGCTTCAAGAGACCCAGTACTTC
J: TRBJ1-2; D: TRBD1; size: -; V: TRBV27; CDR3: CASSLSAWAGTGGLYGYTF; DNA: TGTGCCAGCAGTTTATCAGCGTGGGCCGGGACAGGGGGGCTCTATGGCTACACCTTC
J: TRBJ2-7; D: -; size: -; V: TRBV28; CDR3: CASSPRWQGTYEQYF; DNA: TGTGCCAGCAGTCCCCGTTGGCAGGGTACCTACGAGCAGTACTTC
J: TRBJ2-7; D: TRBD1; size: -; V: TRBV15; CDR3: CATSRPSDRDEQYF; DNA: TGTGCCACCAGCAGACCCTCGGACAGGGACGAGCAGTACTTC
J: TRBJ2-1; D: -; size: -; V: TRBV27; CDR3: CASSLSPNVVNEQFF; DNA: TGTGCCAGCAGTTTAAGCCCTAACGTTGTCAATGAGCAGTTCTTC
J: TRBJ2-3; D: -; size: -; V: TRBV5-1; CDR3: CASSFTREDTQYF; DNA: TGCGCCAGCAGCTTCACCCGGGAGGATACGCAGTATTTT
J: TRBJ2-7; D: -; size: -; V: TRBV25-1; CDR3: CASSEYILGPEYEQYF; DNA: TGTGCCAGCAGTGAATATATTCTGGGACCCGAGTACGAGCAGTACTTC
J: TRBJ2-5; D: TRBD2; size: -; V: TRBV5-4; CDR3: CASSHTSGGRQETQYF; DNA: TGTGCCAGCAGCCACACTAGCGGGGGGCGCCAAGAGACCCAGTACTTC
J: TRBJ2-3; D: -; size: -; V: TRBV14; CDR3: CASSPDRPYTDTQYF; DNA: TGTGCCAGCAGCCCCGACAGGCCATACACAGATACGCAGTATTTT
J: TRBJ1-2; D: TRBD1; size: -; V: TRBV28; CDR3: CASSARQGRYGYTF; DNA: TGTGCCAGCAGCGCACGACAGGGGCGGTATGGCTACACCTTC
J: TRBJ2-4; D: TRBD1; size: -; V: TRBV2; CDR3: CASTLDRGIAKNIQYF; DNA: TGTGCCAGCACCCTTGACAGGGGGATAGCCAAAAACATTCAGTACTTC
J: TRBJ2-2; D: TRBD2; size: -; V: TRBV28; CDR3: CASRPWREGGTGELFF; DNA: TGTGCCAGCAGACCCTGGCGGGAGGGCGGCACCGGGGAGCTGTTTTTT
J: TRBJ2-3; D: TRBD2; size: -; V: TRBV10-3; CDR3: CAAEGALAGGPRTDTQYF; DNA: TGTGCCGCCGAGGGAGCCCTAGCGGGAGGGCCTCGCACAGATACGCAGTATTTT
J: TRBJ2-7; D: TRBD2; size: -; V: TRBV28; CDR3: CASSSTGLAGGIYEQYF; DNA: TGTGCCAGCAGCTCCACCGGACTAGCGGGAGGGATCTACGAGCAGTACTTC
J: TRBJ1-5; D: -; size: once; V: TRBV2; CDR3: CASSEGPGDGEQPQHF; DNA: TGTGCCAGCAGTGAGGGGCCCGGGGACGGGGAGCAGCCCCAGCATTTT
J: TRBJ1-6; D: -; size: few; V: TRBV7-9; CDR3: CASSLGAGTPVLHF; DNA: TGTGCCAGCAGCTTAGGAGCTGGGACACCGGTCCTCCACTTT